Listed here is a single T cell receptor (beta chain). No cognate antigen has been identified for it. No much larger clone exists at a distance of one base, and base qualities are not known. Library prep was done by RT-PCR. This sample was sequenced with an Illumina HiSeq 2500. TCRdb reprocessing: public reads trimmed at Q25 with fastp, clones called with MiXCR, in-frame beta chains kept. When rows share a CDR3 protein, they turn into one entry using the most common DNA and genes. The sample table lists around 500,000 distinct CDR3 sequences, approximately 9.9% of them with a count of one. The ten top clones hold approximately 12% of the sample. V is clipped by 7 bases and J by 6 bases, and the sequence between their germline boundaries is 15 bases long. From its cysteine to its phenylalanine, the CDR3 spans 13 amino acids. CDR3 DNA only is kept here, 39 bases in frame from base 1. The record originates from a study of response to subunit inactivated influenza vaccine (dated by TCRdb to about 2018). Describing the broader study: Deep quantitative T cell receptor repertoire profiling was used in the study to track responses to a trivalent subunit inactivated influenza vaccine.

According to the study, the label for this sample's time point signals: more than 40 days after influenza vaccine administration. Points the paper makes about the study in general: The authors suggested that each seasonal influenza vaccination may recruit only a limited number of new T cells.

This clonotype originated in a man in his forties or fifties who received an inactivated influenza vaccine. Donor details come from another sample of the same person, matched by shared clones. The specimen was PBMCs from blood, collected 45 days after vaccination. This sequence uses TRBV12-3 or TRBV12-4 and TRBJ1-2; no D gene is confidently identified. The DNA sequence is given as TGTGCCAGCAATAGACCCGGGTCACATGGCTACACCTTC. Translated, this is CASNRPGSHGYTF.